Presented here are 10 T cell receptor beta chains from one specimen sequenced in a study of blood T cells in healthy people across ages (dated by TCRdb to between 2014 and 2017). The library came from 5' RACE. A second PCR of roughly 6 to 11 cycles was performed with a sample-barcoded 5' primer and a J-beta primer mix. TCRdb reprocessing: public reads trimmed at Q25 with fastp, clones called with MiXCR, in-frame beta chains kept. Identical CDR3 protein sequences are pooled into one entry, listed with their most common genes and DNA. The sample table holds roughly 1.9 million distinct CDR3 sequences, of which approximately 40% were seen once. 23% of the sample is in the top ten clones. Sequenced input: blood. Receptors were obtained from a human donor in good health.

In its sample, this clonotype was seen a few times. The V call is TRBV11-2, the J call TRBJ1-2, with 7 bases matching TRBD1. Germline lookup yields CDR1 SGHAT and CDR2 FQNNGV. CDR3 length: 14 amino acids. Trimming took 5 bases from V and 6 from J; bases not matched to a gene: 9. This CDR3 reads CASSTNTGVNGYTF. CDR3 nucleotide sequence: TGTGCCAGCAGCACTAACACAGGGGTCAATGGCTACACCTTC.

The rearrangement links TRBV20-1 to TRBJ1-5; 8 nucleotides match TRBD1. Germline lookup yields CDR1 DFQATT and CDR2 SNEGSKA (reference sequence). The CDR3 consists of 16 residues. V was clipped by 5 bases and J by 2 bases; unmatched bases: 11. The CDR3 DNA follows: TGCAGTGCTCAACACCCCCAGGGGGCTGGCAATCAGCCCCAGCATTTT. Translation: CSAQHPQGAGNQPQHF.

The chain couples TRBV5-1 to TRBJ2-1, with 15 bases fitting TRBD2. Germline assignment: CDR1 SGHRS and CDR2 YFSETQ. With 4 bases clipped from V and 7 bases from J, the junction kept 9 bases outside the gene matches. The CDR3 has 17 amino acids. CDR3 residues: CASSGGLAGGPGNEQFF. CDR3 DNA sequence: TGCGCCAGCAGCGGCGGACTAGCGGGGGGGCCGGGTAATGAGCAGTTCTTC. Together with reference TRBV5-1 and TRBJ2-1, the CDR3 gives the full variable domain: KAGVTQTPRYLIKTRGQQVTLSCSPISGHRSVSWYQQTPGQGLQFLFEYFSETQRNKGNFPGRFSGRQFSNSRSEMNVSTLELGDSALYLCASSGGLAGGPGNEQFFGPGTRLTVL.

The chain couples TRBV7-9 to TRBJ1-2, with D perhaps TRBD1 (5 bases). The CDR3 consists of 14 residues. Trimming pared 5 bases from V and 7 bases from J, leaving 17 bases between. The V gene's germline CDR1 is SEHNR and CDR2 FQNEAQ (reference sequence). The CDR3 region has the DNA TGTGCCAGCAGCGGCATGATATTTCAGGGTGGCTACACCTTC. This translates into CASSGMIFQGGYTF. The full variable domain, completed using reference TRBV7-9 and TRBJ1-2, is DTGVSQNPRHKITKRGQNVTFRCDPISEHNRLYWYRQTLGQGPEFLTYFQNEAQLEKSRLLSDRFSAERPKGSFSTLEIQRTEQGDSAMYLCASSGMIFQGGYTFGSGTRLTVV.

The CDR3 sequence: CASSQSNLNTEAFF. The DNA of the CDR3 is TGTGCCAGCAGCCAAAGTAATTTGAACACTGAAGCTTTCTTT. The chain has TRBV7-2 and TRBJ1-1, with D unresolved. V was cut by 5 bases and J by 0 bases, with 10 bases left in between. CDR1 SGHTA and CDR2 FQGNSA come from the germline V gene. The length of the CDR3 is 14 residues. Full variable domain (outside the CDR3, taken from reference TRBV7-2 and TRBJ1-1): GAGVSQSPSNKVTEKGKDVELRCDPISGHTALYWYRQSLGQGLEFLIYFQGNSAPDKSGLPSDRFSAERTGGSVSTLTIQRTQQEDSAVYLCASSQSNLNTEAFFGQGTRLTVV.

This clonotype appeared many times. The rearrangement uses TRBV29-1 and TRBJ1-2, with D tentatively TRBD1 (5 bases). The CDR3 covers 15 residues. V was cut by 6 bases and J by 5 bases, with 22 bases left in between. Germline V gene sequence: CDR1 SQVTM, CDR2 ANQGSEA. CDR3 amino acids: CSVARRQLTEYGYTF. CDR3 sequence (DNA): TGCAGCGTAGCCCGGAGACAGCTGACTGAATATGGCTACACCTTC.

The chain uses TRBV7-9 and TRBJ2-7; maybe TRBD2 (7 bases). Germline lookup yields CDR1 SEHNR and CDR2 FQNEAQ (reference sequence). Trimming shortened V by 3 bases and J by 1 base, and 13 bases separated the two germline ends. The CDR3 covers 15 residues. The CDR3 region is CASSFLGGGSYEQYF. The CDR3 region has the DNA TGTGCCAGCAGCTTTCTAGGGGGAGGGTCCTACGAGCAGTACTTC.

This clonotype was counted only a few times. This chain uses TRBV29-1 with TRBJ2-1, with D unclear. The V gene's germline CDR1 is SQVTM and CDR2 ANQGSEA. Trimming cost V 6 bases and J 6 bases, with 15 bases left between them. The CDR3 extends over 13 amino acids. The CDR3 protein is CSVVSGFINEQFF. The DNA of the CDR3 is TGCAGCGTAGTCTCCGGTTTCATCAATGAGCAGTTCTTC.

The V gene is TRBV24-1, the J gene TRBJ2-1; 12 bases are a match to TRBD2. The CDR3 runs 19 residues. The V gene end was trimmed by 3 bases and the J gene end by 8 bases; junction bases not matched to a gene: 16. Germline V gives CDR1 KGHDR, CDR2 SFDVKD. The DNA of the CDR3 is TGTGCCACCAGTGATCCGATGGCTTGGACTAGCGGGGAATTGGATGAGCAGTTCTTC. Its translation: CATSDPMAWTSGELDEQFF.

This clonotype was detected a few times. The chain combines TRBV7-2 with TRBJ2-1, with 12 bases fitting TRBD2. Germline values: CDR1 SGHTA, CDR2 FQGNSA. The V gene end was trimmed by 6 bases and the J gene end by 9 bases; junction bases not matched to a gene: 9. This CDR3 has 15 residues. CDR3 amino acids: CASREKTSGGSEQFF. In DNA, the CDR3 is TGTGCCAGCAGAGAAAAGACTAGCGGGGGAAGTGAGCAGTTCTTC.